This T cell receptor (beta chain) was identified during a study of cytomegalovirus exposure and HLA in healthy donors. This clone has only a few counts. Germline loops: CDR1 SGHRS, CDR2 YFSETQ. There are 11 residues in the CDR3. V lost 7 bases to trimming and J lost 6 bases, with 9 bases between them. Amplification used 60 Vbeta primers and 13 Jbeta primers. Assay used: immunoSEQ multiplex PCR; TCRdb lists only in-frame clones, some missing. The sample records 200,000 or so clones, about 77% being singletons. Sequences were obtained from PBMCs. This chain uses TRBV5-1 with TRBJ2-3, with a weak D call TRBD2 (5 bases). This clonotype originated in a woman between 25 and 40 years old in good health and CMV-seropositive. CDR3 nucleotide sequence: TGCGCCAGCGAGGGTAGGGATACGCAGTATTTT. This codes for CASEGRDTQYF.